The sequence of this T cell receptor (beta chain) was determined in a study of blood T cell repertoires in COVID-19. Study as a whole: Material from acute and convalescent COVID-19 was sourced from the United States, Italy and Spain. Sources were T cells, B-cell-depleted T cells, or PBMCs; the material itself was cDNA or gDNA.

Per germline, CDR1 ENHRY and CDR2 SYGVKD. The CDR3 is made up of 14 amino acids. The ends were cut back, 7 bases at V and 0 bases at J, with 12 bases in the middle. In the authors' workflow: Amplified reference gene primers provided the basis for estimating nucleated cell counts. Sequenced by immunoSEQ multiplex PCR; TCRdb stores in-frame clones only, minus some. The V and J calls and clone size were taken over from that table, and D and trimming were inferred from the DNA. The sample lists 150,000 to 200,000 clones; approximately 85% were seen once. Sequencing used peripheral blood. The V call is TRBV10-3, the J call TRBJ1-1; a weak D match, TRBD1 (6 bases). The TCR originated in a woman of 80 years or more with acute or convalescent COVID-19. The CDR3 spells CAIKLQGMNTEAFF. The CDR3 DNA is TGTGCCATCAAGCTACAGGGCATGAACACTGAAGCTTTCTTT.